This passage covers 24 T cell receptor beta chains from one sample sequenced in a study of T cell responses to AZD1222 COVID-19 vaccine (dated by TCRdb to about 2021). Libraries were constructed by the immunoSEQ multiplex PCR assay. TCRdb limited this immuneACCESS table to in-frame rearrangements with V and J called. A share of clones is missing; checked studies link under half to unresolved V genes, and the rest is unexplained. Counted in this sample were around 150,000 clones; around 88% of them appeared once. Approximately 2.3% of the sample rests with the top ten. The time point label on this specimen signifies: baseline before first vaccination. The specimen comprised peripheral blood, sampled on day 0 of AZD1222 vaccination. All receptors come from an adult in good health.

The chain employs TRBV6-5 and TRBJ2-4; tentatively, D is TRBD2 (7 bases). Germline V gives CDR1 MNHEY, CDR2 SVGAGI. The CDR3 loop spans 16 amino acids. V was pared by 4 bases and J by 5 bases, with 18 bases between. The CDR3 region is CASSSFGSGTQNIQYF. The CDR3 DNA reads as TGTGCCAGCAGTTCCTTCGGAAGCGGGACACAAAACATTCAGTACTTC.

The chain has TRBV7-2 and TRBJ1-2, with D possibly being TRBD1 (5 bases). The CDR3 is 13 residues long. Deletions cut 2 bases from V and 8 bases from J, with 12 bases between. Germline CDR1 and CDR2: SGHTA and FQGNSA. DNA for the CDR3: TGTGCCAGCAGCTTATTTGGAGGGGTCGGCTACACCTTC. Its translation is CASSLFGGVGYTF.

V gene TRBV29-1 combines with J gene TRBJ2-5; D possibly corresponds to TRBD2 (6 bases). This CDR3 is built from 12 residues. In germline, CDR1 is SQVTM, CDR2 ANQGSEA. V lost 5 bases and J lost 5, with 12 bases in between. CDR3 sequence: CSVNDGGETQYF. The DNA of the CDR3 is TGCAGCGTTAACGACGGAGGGGAGACCCAGTACTTC.

This chain uses TRBV27 with TRBJ2-7, with 8 positions matching TRBD1. CDR3 length equals 15 residues. Looked up from germline, CDR1 is MNHEY and CDR2 is SMNVEV (reference sequence). With 2 bases clipped from V and 5 bases from J, the junction kept 8 bases outside the gene matches. The CDR3, as DNA: TGTGCCAGCAGTTTAAGCCCAGGGGGCGCGAACGAGCAGTACTTC. This codes for CASSLSPGGANEQYF.

The chain uses TRBV10-3 and TRBJ2-1, with 11 bases matching TRBD1. CDR3 size: 13 residues. V trimming: 8 bases; J trimming: 9 bases; junction bases outside the gene matches: 6. Germline lookup yields CDR1 ENHRY and CDR2 SYGVKD. CDR3 loop: CAIPGTGGGEQFF. The CDR3 bases are TGTGCCATCCCCGGGACAGGGGGGGGTGAGCAGTTCTTC.

V gene TRBV5-4 combines with J gene TRBJ2-7; 8 positions agree with TRBD1. Germline CDR1 and CDR2: SGHNT and YYREEE (reference sequence). The CDR3 runs to 14 residues. V lost 1 base to trimming and J lost 5 bases; unmatched junction nucleotides: 5. CDR3 in amino acids: CASSLQGALHEQYF. CDR3 nucleotides: TGTGCCAGCAGCTTGCAGGGGGCACTGCACGAGCAGTACTTC.

The V and J genes are TRBV18 and TRBJ1-4; TRBD1 might be the D (6 bases). The CDR3 contains 16 residues. Germline lookup yields CDR1 KGHSH and CDR2 LQKENI. Trimming left V 4 bases short and J 3 bases short, with 15 bases between. Here the CDR3 reads CASSRDRMRANEKLFF. The DNA for the CDR3 is TGTGCCAGCTCACGAGACAGGATGAGGGCTAATGAAAAACTGTTTTTT.

The chain joins TRBV6-6 to TRBJ1-1, with D unclear. CDR1 is MNHNY and CDR2 is SVGAGI in the germline V gene (reference sequence). The length of the CDR3 is 14 residues. V was pared by 2 bases and J by 1 base, with 8 bases between. CDR3 sequence: CASSYVDKNTEAFF. In DNA, the CDR3 is TGTGCCAGCAGTTACGTGGATAAGAACACTGAAGCTTTCTTT.

Points on this clone: Its ends do not fully match the called genes, so a read error is possible. V is TRBV4-3 and J is TRBJ2-5; TRBD2 might be the D (6 bases). The CDR3 totals 17 residues. Germline loops: CDR1 LGHNA, CDR2 YSLEER. In DNA form, the CDR3 reads TGCGCCAGCAGCGAAGAAGGGCCCGGGGCGGGAAGCGAGACCCAGTACTTC. Its translation: CASSEEGPGAGSETQYF.

A few counts support this clone. The rearrangement uses TRBV29-1 and TRBJ2-1; D is undetermined. V was pared by 4 bases and J by 8 bases, with 6 bases between. This CDR3 spans 10 amino acids. In germline, CDR1 is SQVTM, CDR2 ANQGSEA. CDR3 nucleotides: TGCAGCGTTGGACGCCATGAGCAGTTCTTC. This gives the protein CSVGRHEQFF.

V usage is TRBV28 and J usage is TRBJ1-1; 9 bases fit TRBD1. The V gene end was trimmed by 6 bases and the J gene end by 1 base; junction bases not matched to a gene: 9. This CDR3 region has 16 residues. Germline V gives CDR1 MDHEN, CDR2 SYDVKM. CDR3 bases: TGTGCCAGCAGGGAGCCTCGGGGACAGGGGAACACTGAAGCTTTCTTT. It is translated as CASREPRGQGNTEAFF.

This chain links TRBV27 with TRBJ1-2, with D maybe TRBD1 (6 bases). CDR3 size: 12 residues. Germline V gene data show CDR1 as MNHEY and CDR2 as SMNVEV (reference sequence). V was clipped by 5 bases and J by 6 bases, with 10 bases between them. The CDR3, as DNA: TGTGCCAGCAGTGACAGACAGGATGGCTACACCTTC. Its translation: CASSDRQDGYTF.

The chain links TRBV2 to TRBJ2-3; no definite D call. This CDR3 contains 10 residues. CDR1 is SNHLY and CDR2 is FYNNEI in the germline V gene. Trimming left V 8 bases short and J 5 bases short, with 5 bases between. DNA for the CDR3: TGTGCCAGCCATGGAGATACGCAGTATTTT. It translates to CASHGDTQYF.

The genes are TRBV20-1 and TRBJ2-1, with D perhaps TRBD2 (6 bases). The ends were cut back, 3 bases at V and 2 bases at J, with 11 bases in the middle. The CDR3 is made up of 14 amino acids. Germline assignment: CDR1 DFQATT and CDR2 SNEGSKA (reference sequence). DNA for the CDR3: TGCAGTGCTAGTGGGGGAGGCACCTACAATGAGCAGTTCTTC. Its translation: CSASGGGTYNEQFF.

V is TRBV13 and J is TRBJ2-1, with 8 nucleotides matching TRBD1. The CDR3 has 15 residues. The trim removed 5 bases at V and 9 bases at J, leaving 12 bases unmatched. Germline CDR1 reads PRHDT; CDR2 reads FYEKMQ (reference sequence). The CDR3 protein is CASSTWTGLTGEQFF. CDR3 DNA sequence: TGTGCCAGCAGCACTTGGACAGGGCTAACGGGTGAGCAGTTCTTC.

The genes are TRBV11-3 and TRBJ1-3; D gene unclear. The CDR3 sequence is 14 residues long. In germline, CDR1 is SGHNT, CDR2 YENEEA. Trimming removed 1 base at V and 0 bases at J, with 4 bases between. The CDR3 loop is CASSLVGSGNTIYF. DNA for the CDR3: TGTGCCAGCAGCTTAGTCGGCTCTGGAAACACCATATATTTT.

The chain uses TRBV19 and TRBJ2-7, with TRBD1 matching 9 bases. Germline V gives CDR1 LNHDA, CDR2 SQIVND (reference sequence). V shed 4 bases and J 1 base; nucleotides not matched to a gene: 2. This CDR3 is built from 14 residues. CDR3 region: CASSSGQGSYEQYF. The CDR3 DNA follows: TGTGCCAGTAGTAGTGGACAGGGGTCCTACGAGCAGTACTTC.

The chain uses TRBV3-1 (or the pseudogene TRBV3-2) and TRBJ2-1; a possible D gene is TRBD2 (6 bases). Per the germline V gene, CDR1 is LGHDT and CDR2 is YNNKEL (reference sequence). Between the trimmed V and J ends, which lost 4 bases and 6 bases, there was a span of 10 bases. The CDR3 has 13 amino acids. CDR3 nucleotide sequence: TGTGCCAGCAGCCTCGGGGGTGGCAATGAGCAGTTCTTC. Protein sequence: CASSLGGGNEQFF.

The chain carries TRBV10-3 and TRBJ1-5; D not certain. Germline loops: CDR1 ENHRY, CDR2 SYGVKD. This CDR3 has 15 amino acids. Deletions cut 0 bases from V and 3 bases from J, with 9 bases between. The CDR3 sequence: CAISESGGPNQPQHF. CDR3 sequence (DNA): TGTGCCATCAGTGAGTCAGGAGGGCCCAATCAGCCCCAGCATTTT.

This clone was seen a single time. One junction end does not reproduce the germline sequence, and a read error may be involved. This chain connects TRBV2 to TRBJ2-5, with 14 nucleotides matching TRBD2. CDR3 length: 15 residues. The germline V gene has CDR1 SNHLY and CDR2 FYNNEI. The CDR3 loop reads CASREGTSGRQTQYF. The CDR3 DNA sequence: TGTGCCAGCAGAGAAGGGACTAGCGGGAGACAGACCCAGTACTTC.

This chain uses TRBV19 with TRBJ2-1, with a tentative D call TRBD2 (5 bases). V lost 6 bases and J 6 bases, leaving 15 bases between the germline ends. The CDR3 consists of 14 residues. The V gene's germline CDR1 is LNHDA and CDR2 SQIVND (reference sequence). The CDR3 region is CASRGEGVANEQFF. The CDR3 nucleotides are TGTGCCAGTAGGGGTGAGGGAGTGGCCAATGAGCAGTTCTTC.

This clone was observed a handful of times. This chain uses TRBV9 with TRBJ2-2; TRBD2 matches at 12 bases. CDR1 and CDR2 from the germline V gene are SGDLS and YYNGEE. V gave up 1 base and J gave up 5 bases; unmatched junction bases: 6. There are 17 residues in the CDR3. CDR3 DNA sequence: TGTGCCAGCAGCGTACGGGGGACTAGCGGGCTTACCGGGGAGCTGTTTTTT. Translating gives CASSVRGTSGLTGELFF. Full variable domain (outside the CDR3, taken from reference TRBV9 and TRBJ2-2): DSGVTQTPKHLITATGQRVTLRCSPRSGDLSVYWYQQSLDQGLQFLIQYYNGEERAKGNILERFSAQQFPDLHSELNLSSLELGDSALYFCASSVRGTSGLTGELFFGEGSRLTVL.

The chain has TRBV3-1 (or the pseudogene TRBV3-2) and TRBJ2-2; D not certain. In germline, CDR1 is LGHDT, CDR2 YNNKEL (reference sequence). Between the trimmed V and J ends, which lost 8 bases and 8 bases, there was a span of 15 bases. CDR3 length equals 13 residues. The CDR3 DNA is TGTGCCAGCTGTCTCCTCCTCGGGGGGGAGCTGTTTTTT. This gives the protein CASCLLLGGELFF.

The rearrangement uses TRBV2 and TRBJ2-3; 9 bases are a match to TRBD1. Germline assignment: CDR1 SNHLY and CDR2 FYNNEI. The CDR3 contains 14 residues. The V and J ends lost 6 bases and 5 bases, in that order; junction bases with no gene match: 6. Here the CDR3 DNA reads TGTGCCAGCAGGACCGGGACAGGGAAAGATACGCAGTATTTT. It codes for CASRTGTGKDTQYF. The entire variable domain, with the rest obtained from reference TRBV2 and TRBJ2-3, is as follows: EPEVTQTPSHQVTQMGQEVILRCVPISNHLYFYWYRQILGQKVEFLVSFYNNEISEKSEIFDDQFSVERPDGSNFTLKIRSTKLEDSAMYFCASRTGTGKDTQYFGPGTRLTVL.